The TCR beta chain described here comes from a study of prognosis after radiotherapy for stage I lung cancer. Background on the study: Patients numbered approximately twelve men and a handful of women, aged about 53 to 85 with a median of roughly 74 years. Study-wide findings and caveats: Some TCR clones were expanded. Whether these clones were tumor-specific was not determined. Median unique TCR clones dropped from roughly 10,000 to 7,000 after stereotactic body radiation therapy.

The CDR3 has 15 amino acids. Per the germline V gene, CDR1 is MRHNA and CDR2 is SNTAGT. The ends were cut back, 8 bases at V and 3 bases at J, with 17 bases in the middle. By its share, this clonotype is medium-sized. Its antigen is not known. With two-round multiplex PCR, TCR beta CDR3 sequences were amplified from genomic DNA. Every TRBV and TRBJ gene had its own specific primer in first-round PCR. TCRdb passed the multiplex PCR reads through MiXCR, listing each CDR3 protein once. The data contain 15,000 to 20,000 distinct CDR3 sequences, about 50% of them seen just once; the ten biggest clones take up 30% to 35%.

The sequences come from PBMCs, collected before or after stereotactic body radiation therapy (not recorded which). The chain uses TRBV6-4 and TRBJ1-5; no firm D call. This TCR was recovered from a donor aged 50 or older with non-small cell lung cancer. CDR3 amino acids: CASLLLAGNNQPQHF. For the CDR3, the DNA is TGTGCCAGCCTCTTACTCGCGGGAAACAATCAGCCCCAGCATTTT.